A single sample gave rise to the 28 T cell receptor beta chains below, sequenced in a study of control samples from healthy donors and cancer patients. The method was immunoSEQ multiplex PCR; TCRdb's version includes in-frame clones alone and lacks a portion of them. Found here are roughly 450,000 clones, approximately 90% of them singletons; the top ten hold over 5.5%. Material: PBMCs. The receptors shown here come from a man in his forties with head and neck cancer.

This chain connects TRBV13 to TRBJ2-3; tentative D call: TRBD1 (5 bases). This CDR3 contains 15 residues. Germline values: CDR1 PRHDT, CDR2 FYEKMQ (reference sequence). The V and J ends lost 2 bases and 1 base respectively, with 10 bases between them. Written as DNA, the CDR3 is TGTGCCAGCAGCTTACGAACAGGTGGCACAGATACGCAGTATTTT. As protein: CASSLRTGGTDTQYF.

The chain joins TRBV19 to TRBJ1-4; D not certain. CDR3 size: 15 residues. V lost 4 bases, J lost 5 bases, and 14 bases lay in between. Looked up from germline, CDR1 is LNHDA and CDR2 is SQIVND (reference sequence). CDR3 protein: CASSRSLGRNEKLFF. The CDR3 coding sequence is TGTGCCAGTAGTAGATCCCTCGGACGGAATGAAAAACTGTTTTTT.

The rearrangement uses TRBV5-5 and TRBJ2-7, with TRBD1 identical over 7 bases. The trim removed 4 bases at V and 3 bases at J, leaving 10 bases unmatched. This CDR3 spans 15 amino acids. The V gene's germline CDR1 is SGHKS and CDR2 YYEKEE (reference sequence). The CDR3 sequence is CASSQGQNQIYEQYF. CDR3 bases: TGTGCCAGCAGCCAGGGACAGAATCAGATCTACGAGCAGTACTTC.

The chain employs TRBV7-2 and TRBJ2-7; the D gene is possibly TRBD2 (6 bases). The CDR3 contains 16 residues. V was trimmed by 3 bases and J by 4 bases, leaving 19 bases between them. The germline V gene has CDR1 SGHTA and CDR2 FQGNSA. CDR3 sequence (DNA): TGTGCCAGCAGCTTTTCATCGGGACTCGGGACGTACGAGCAGTACTTC. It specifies CASSFSSGLGTYEQYF.

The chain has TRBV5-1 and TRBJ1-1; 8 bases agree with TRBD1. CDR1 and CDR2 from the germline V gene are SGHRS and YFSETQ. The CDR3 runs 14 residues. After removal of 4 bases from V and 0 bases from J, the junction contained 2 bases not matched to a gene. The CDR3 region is CASSLTGVNTEAFF. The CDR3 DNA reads TGCGCCAGCAGCCTGACAGGGGTGAACACTGAAGCTTTCTTT.

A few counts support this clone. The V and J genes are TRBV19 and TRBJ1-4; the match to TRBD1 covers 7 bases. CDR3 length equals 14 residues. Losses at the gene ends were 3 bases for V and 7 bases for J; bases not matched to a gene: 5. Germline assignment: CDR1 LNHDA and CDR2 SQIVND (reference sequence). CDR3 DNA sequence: TGTGCCAGTAGTATCGGACAGGAAGGTGAAAAACTGTTTTTT. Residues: CASSIGQEGEKLFF.

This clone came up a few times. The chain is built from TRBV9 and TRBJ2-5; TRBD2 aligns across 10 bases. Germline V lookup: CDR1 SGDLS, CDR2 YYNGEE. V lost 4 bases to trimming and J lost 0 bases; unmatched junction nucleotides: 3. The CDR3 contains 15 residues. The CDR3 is CASSTSGTYQETQYF. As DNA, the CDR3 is TGTGCCAGCAGCACTAGCGGGACGTACCAAGAGACCCAGTACTTC. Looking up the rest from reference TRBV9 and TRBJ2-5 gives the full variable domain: DSGVTQTPKHLITATGQRVTLRCSPRSGDLSVYWYQQSLDQGLQFLIQYYNGEERAKGNILERFSAQQFPDLHSELNLSSLELGDSALYFCASSTSGTYQETQYFGPGTRLLVL.

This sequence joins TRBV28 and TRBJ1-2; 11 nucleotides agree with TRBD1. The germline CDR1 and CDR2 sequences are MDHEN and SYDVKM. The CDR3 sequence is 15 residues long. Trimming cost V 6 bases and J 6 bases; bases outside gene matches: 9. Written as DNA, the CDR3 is TGTGCCAGCAGGCACGGACAGGGGGCGCGGAATGGCTACACCTTC. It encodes CASRHGQGARNGYTF.

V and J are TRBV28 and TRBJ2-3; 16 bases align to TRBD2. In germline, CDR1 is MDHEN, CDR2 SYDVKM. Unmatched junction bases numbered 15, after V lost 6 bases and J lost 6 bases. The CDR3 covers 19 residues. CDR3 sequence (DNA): TGTGCCAGCAGGCGGCGGTCTCCGGGACTAGCGGGAGGGCGGGATACGCAGTATTTT. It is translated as CASRRRSPGLAGGRDTQYF.

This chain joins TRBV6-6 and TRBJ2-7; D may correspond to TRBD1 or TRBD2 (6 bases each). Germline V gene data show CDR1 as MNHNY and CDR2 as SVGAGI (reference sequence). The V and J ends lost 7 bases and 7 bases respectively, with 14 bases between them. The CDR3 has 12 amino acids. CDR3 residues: CASTGALGEQYF. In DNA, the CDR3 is TGTGCCAGCACGGGGGCGTTGGGGGAGCAGTACTTC.

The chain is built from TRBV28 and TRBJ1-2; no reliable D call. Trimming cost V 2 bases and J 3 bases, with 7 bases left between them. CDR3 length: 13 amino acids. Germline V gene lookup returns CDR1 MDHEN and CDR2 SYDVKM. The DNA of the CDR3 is TGTGCCAGCAGTTTAGGCGGGTACTATGGCTACACCTTC. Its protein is CASSLGGYYGYTF.

Here the CDR3 DNA reads TGTGCCAGCAGCGTATCGGCAGGGAGGTCCAATGAGCAGTTCTTC. Its translation is CASSVSAGRSNEQFF. This chain uses TRBV9 with TRBJ2-1, with a possible D match to TRBD2 (6 bases). The CDR3 is 15 residues long. The germline V gene encodes CDR1 SGDLS and CDR2 YYNGEE. With 1 base removed from V and 6 bases from J, the gap between germline ends came to 14 bases.

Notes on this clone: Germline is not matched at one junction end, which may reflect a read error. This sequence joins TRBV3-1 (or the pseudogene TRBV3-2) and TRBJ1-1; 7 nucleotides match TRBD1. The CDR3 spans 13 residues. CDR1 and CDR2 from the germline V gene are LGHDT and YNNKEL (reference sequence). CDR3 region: CASSQDLRGRVRF. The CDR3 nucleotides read TGTGCCAGCAGCCAAGACCTGAGGGGGCGGGTTCGCTTT.

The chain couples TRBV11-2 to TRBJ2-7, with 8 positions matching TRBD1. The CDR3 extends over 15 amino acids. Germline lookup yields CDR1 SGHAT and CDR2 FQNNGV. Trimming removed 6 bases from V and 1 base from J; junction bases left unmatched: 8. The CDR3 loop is CASRSPGQASYEQYF. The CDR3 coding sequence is TGTGCCAGCAGGTCTCCGGGACAGGCTTCCTACGAGCAGTACTTC. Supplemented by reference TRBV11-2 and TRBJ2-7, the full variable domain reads EAGVAQSPRYKIIEKRQSVAFWCNPISGHATLYWYQQILGQGPKLLIQFQNNGVVDDSQLPKDRFSAERLKGVDSTLKIQPAKLEDSAVYLCASRSPGQASYEQYFGPGTRLTVT.

CDR3 residues: CASSPGLTPYGYTF. The CDR3, as DNA: TGTGCCAGCAGTCCTGGACTGACTCCCTATGGCTACACCTTC. The gene calls are TRBV6-5 and TRBJ1-2; D is unresolved. The CDR3 extends over 14 amino acids. Germline V gene lookup returns CDR1 MNHEY and CDR2 SVGAGI. Trimming took 5 bases from V and 4 from J, leaving 14 bases between them.

The CDR3 is CASSQEFFREQGTQYF. CDR3 bases: TGCGCCAGCAGCCAAGAGTTCTTCCGGGAGCAGGGGACCCAGTACTTC. This chain uses TRBV4-1 with TRBJ2-5; the D gene is possibly TRBD2 (6 bases). The CDR3 contains 16 residues. The V end was cut by 0 bases, the J end by 7 bases, with 18 bases between. In germline, CDR1 is MGHRA, CDR2 YSYEKL.

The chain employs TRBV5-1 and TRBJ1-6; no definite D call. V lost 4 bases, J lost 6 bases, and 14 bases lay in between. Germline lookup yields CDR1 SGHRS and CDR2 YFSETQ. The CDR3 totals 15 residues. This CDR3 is CASSPLRIGNSPLHF. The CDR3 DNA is TGCGCCAGCAGCCCCTTAAGGATAGGTAATTCACCCCTCCACTTT.

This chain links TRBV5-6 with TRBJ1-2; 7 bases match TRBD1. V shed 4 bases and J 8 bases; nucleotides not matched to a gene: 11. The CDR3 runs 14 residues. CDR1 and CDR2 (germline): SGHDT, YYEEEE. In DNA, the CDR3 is TGTGCCAGCAGCCCAGTGGGACAGCCTCGGGGCTACACCTTC. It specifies CASSPVGQPRGYTF.

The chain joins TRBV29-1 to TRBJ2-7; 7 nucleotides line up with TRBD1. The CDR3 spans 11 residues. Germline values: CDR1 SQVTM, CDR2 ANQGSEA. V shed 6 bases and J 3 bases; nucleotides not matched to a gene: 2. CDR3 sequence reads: CSVSGGYEQYF. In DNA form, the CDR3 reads TGCAGCGTCTCAGGGGGCTACGAGCAGTACTTC.

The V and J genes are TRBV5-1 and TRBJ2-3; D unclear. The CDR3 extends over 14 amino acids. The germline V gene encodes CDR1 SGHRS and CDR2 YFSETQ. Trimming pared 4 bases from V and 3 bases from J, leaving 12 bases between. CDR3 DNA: TGCGCCAGCAGCGTGAACCCTACTACAGATACGCAGTATTTT. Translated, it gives CASSVNPTTDTQYF.

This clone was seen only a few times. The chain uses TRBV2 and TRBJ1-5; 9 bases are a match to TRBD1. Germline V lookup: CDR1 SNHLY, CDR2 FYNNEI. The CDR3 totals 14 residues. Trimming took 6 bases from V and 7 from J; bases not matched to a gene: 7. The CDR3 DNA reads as TGTGCCAGCAGGGTTAGACAGGGGGGACAGCCCCAGCATTTT. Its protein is CASRVRQGGQPQHF.

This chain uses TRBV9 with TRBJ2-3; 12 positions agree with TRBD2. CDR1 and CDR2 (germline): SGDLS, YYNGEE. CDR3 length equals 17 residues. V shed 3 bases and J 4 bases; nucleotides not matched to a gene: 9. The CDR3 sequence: CASSGLAGGPVPDTQYF. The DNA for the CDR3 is TGTGCCAGCAGCGGCCTAGCGGGGGGGCCGGTCCCAGATACGCAGTATTTT. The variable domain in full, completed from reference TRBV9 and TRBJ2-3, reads DSGVTQTPKHLITATGQRVTLRCSPRSGDLSVYWYQQSLDQGLQFLIQYYNGEERAKGNILERFSAQQFPDLHSELNLSSLELGDSALYFCASSGLAGGPVPDTQYFGPGTRLTVL.

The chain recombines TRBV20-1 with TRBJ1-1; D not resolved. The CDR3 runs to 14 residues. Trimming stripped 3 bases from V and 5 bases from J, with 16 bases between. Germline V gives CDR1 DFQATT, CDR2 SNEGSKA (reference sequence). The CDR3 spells CSASLLAEVTEAFF. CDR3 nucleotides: TGCAGTGCTAGTCTCTTGGCCGAGGTGACTGAAGCTTTCTTT.

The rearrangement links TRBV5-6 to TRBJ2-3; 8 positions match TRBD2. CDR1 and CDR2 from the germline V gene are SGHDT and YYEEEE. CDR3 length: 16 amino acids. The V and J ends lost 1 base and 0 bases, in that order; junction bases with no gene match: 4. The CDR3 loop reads CASSLYRGGSTDTQYF. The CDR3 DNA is TGTGCCAGCAGCTTGTATCGGGGGGGTAGCACAGATACGCAGTATTTT.

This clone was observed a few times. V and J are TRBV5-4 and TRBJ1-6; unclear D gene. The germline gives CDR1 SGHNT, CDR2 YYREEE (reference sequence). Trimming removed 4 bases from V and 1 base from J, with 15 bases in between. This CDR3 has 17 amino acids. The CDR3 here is CASSPGPKRSYNSPLHF. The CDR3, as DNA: TGTGCCAGCAGCCCGGGCCCGAAGCGGTCCTATAATTCACCCCTCCACTTT.

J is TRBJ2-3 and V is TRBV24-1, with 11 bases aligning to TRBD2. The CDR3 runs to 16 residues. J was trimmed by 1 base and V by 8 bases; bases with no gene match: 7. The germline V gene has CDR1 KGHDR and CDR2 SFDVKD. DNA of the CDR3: TGTGCCACCACCCCAGGGGGACTAGCGGGCACAGATACGCAGTATTTT. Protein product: CATTPGGLAGTDTQYF.

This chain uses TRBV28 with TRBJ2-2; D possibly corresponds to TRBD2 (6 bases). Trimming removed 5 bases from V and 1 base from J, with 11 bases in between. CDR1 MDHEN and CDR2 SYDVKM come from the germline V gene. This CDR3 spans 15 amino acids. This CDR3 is CASSPGVLNTGELFF. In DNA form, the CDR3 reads TGTGCCAGCAGTCCGGGGGTACTGAACACCGGGGAGCTGTTTTTT.

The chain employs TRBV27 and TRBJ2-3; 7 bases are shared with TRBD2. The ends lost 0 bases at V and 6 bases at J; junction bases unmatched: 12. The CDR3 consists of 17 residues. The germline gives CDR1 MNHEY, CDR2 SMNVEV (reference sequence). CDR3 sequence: CASSLSWGTTNRDTQYF. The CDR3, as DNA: TGTGCCAGCAGTTTATCGTGGGGGACTACCAACAGGGATACGCAGTATTTT.